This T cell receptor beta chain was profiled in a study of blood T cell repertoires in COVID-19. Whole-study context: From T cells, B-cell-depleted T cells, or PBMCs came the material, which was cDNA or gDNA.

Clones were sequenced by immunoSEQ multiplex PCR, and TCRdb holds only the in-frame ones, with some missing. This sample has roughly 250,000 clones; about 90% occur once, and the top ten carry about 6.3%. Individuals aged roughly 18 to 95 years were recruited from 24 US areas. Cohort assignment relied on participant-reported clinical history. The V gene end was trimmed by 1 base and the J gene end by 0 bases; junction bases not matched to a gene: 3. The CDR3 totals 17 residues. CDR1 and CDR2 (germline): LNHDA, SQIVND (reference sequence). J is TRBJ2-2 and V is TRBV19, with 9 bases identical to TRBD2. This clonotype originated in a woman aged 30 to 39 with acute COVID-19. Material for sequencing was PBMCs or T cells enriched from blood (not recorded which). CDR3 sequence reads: CASSIASGGTNTGELFF. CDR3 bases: TGTGCCAGTAGTATAGCCAGCGGGGGGACGAACACCGGGGAGCTGTTTTTT. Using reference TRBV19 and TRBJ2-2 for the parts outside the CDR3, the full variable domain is DGGITQSPKYLFRKEGQNVTLSCEQNLNHDAMYWYRQDPGQGLRLIYYSQIVNDFQKGDIAEGYSVSREKKESFPLTVTSAQKNPTAFYLCASSIASGGTNTGELFFGEGSRLTVL.